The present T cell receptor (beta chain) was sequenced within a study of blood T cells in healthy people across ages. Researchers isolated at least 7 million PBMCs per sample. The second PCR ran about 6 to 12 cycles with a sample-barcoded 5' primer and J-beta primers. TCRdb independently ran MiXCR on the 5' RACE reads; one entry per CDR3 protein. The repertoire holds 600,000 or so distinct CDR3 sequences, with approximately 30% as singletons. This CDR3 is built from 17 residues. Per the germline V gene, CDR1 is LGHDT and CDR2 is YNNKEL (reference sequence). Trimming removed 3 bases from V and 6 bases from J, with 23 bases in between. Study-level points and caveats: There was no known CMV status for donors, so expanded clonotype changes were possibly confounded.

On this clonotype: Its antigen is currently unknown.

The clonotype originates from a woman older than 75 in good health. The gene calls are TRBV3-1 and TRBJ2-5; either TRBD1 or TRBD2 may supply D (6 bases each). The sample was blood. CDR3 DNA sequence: TGTGCCAGCAGCCAGGGAGGAGGGGGGCGACGGGAAAAGACCCAGTACTTC. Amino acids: CASSQGGGGRREKTQYF.